The rows below give T cell receptor beta chains drawn from one sample of a study of blood T cells in healthy people across ages. In TCRdb, the 5' RACE reads were re-called with MiXCR into one record per CDR3 protein. In the table there are 1,500,000 or so distinct CDR3 sequences, less than 45% of which are singletons. Specimen: blood. The receptor set was obtained from a woman in her late teens or twenties in good health. Both conserved end residues are part of each CDR3. D genes are given only for firm matches. A row's size may be missing; if present it is once, few, many or a size class.

>TRBV13|few|TRBJ2-7|-
CASSKETYEQYF
TGTGCCAGCAGCAAAGAAACGTACGAGCAGTACTTC
>TRBV6-6|-|TRBJ2-5|TRBD1
CASSYHSDRRETQYF
TGTGCCAGCAGTTACCATTCGGACAGGAGAGAGACCCAGTACTTC
>TRBV10-2|-|TRBJ1-5|-
CASSEGGVNQPQHF
TGCGCCAGCAGTGAGGGGGGGGTAAATCAGCCCCAGCATTTT
>TRBV6-4|-|TRBJ1-5|-
CASTNQVGGTESPWPQHF
TGTGCCAGCACTAACCAGGTGGGGGGAACGGAATCCCCGTGGCCCCAGCATTTT
>TRBV4-3|few|TRBJ2-3|TRBD1
CASSQGTGAFTDTQYF
TGCGCCAGCAGCCAAGGGACAGGGGCCTTCACAGATACGCAGTATTTT
>TRBV6-5|-|TRBJ1-6|TRBD1
CASRTGTGGSNLPLHF
TGTGCCAGCAGGACCGGGACAGGGGGGTCTAATTTACCCCTCCACTTT
>TRBV13|-|TRBJ2-1|TRBD2
CASSPLSGSLSNEQFF
TGTGCCAGCAGCCCCCTGAGCGGGAGCTTGTCGAATGAGCAGTTCTTC
>TRBV12-3/TRBV12-4|-|TRBJ2-1|-
CTSSLVEKSYNEQFF
TGTACCAGCAGTTTAGTAGAGAAATCCTACAATGAGCAGTTCTTC
>TRBV20-1|many|TRBJ2-1|TRBD2
CSAREGLAGYNEQFF
TGCAGTGCTAGGGAGGGACTAGCGGGGTACAATGAGCAGTTCTTC
>TRBV12-3/TRBV12-4|-|TRBJ2-7|TRBD1
CASSSSGQHTYEQYF
TGTGCCAGCAGTTCCTCGGGACAGCATACCTACGAGCAGTACTTC
>TRBV7-8|-|TRBJ2-3|TRBD2
CASSDTGLASDTQYF
TGTGCCAGCAGCGATACGGGACTAGCTTCTGATACGCAGTATTTT
>TRBV20-1|few|TRBJ1-6|-
CSARESGNSPLHF
TGCAGTGCTAGAGAATCCGGGAATTCACCCCTCCACTTT
>TRBV6-2/TRBV6-3|-|TRBJ1-4|-
CASRTMTELFF
TGTGCCAGCAGAACCATGACAGAACTGTTTTTT
>TRBV12-3/TRBV12-4|-|TRBJ2-7|-
CASKTSAREQYF
TGTGCCAGCAAGACTTCCGCTAGGGAGCAGTACTTC
>TRBV7-9|-|TRBJ1-1|TRBD1
CASSLLPGQANTEAFF
TGTGCCAGCAGCCTCCTGCCGGGACAGGCGAACACTGAAGCTTTCTTT
>TRBV5-6|once|TRBJ1-5|-
CASSLLGEWNQPQHF
TGTGCCAGCAGCTTACTCGGCGAGTGGAATCAGCCCCAGCATTTT
>TRBV28|once|TRBJ2-1|-
CASSAGLFGEQFF
TGTGCCAGCAGTGCTGGACTATTCGGGGAGCAGTTCTTC
>TRBV7-9|once|TRBJ1-4|-
CASSPLGADEKLFF
TGTGCCAGCAGCCCCCTCGGGGCAGACGAAAAACTGTTTTTT
>TRBV20-1|-|TRBJ1-5|-
CSARVSRPDSNQPQHF
TGCAGTGCTAGAGTTAGTCGACCGGATAGCAATCAGCCCCAGCATTTT
>TRBV4-1|few|TRBJ2-2|TRBD2
CTSRLAENTGELFF
TGCACCAGCAGACTAGCGGAGAACACCGGGGAGCTGTTTTTT
>TRBV12-3/TRBV12-4|-|TRBJ1-2|TRBD1
CASGPGGGGFGYTF
TGTGCCAGCGGTCCAGGGGGTGGGGGATTTGGCTACACCTTC
>TRBV20-1|few|TRBJ1-5|-
CSARGTYSNQPQHF
TGCAGTGCTAGAGGTACATATAGCAATCAGCCCCAGCATTTT
>TRBV10-3|few|TRBJ2-7|-
CAISDGTLTPYEQYF
TGTGCCATCAGTGACGGGACCCTTACGCCTTACGAGCAGTACTTC
>TRBV10-3|-|TRBJ1-2|-
CAISEGQGSGYTF
TGTGCCATCAGTGAAGGGCAGGGCTCTGGCTACACCTTC